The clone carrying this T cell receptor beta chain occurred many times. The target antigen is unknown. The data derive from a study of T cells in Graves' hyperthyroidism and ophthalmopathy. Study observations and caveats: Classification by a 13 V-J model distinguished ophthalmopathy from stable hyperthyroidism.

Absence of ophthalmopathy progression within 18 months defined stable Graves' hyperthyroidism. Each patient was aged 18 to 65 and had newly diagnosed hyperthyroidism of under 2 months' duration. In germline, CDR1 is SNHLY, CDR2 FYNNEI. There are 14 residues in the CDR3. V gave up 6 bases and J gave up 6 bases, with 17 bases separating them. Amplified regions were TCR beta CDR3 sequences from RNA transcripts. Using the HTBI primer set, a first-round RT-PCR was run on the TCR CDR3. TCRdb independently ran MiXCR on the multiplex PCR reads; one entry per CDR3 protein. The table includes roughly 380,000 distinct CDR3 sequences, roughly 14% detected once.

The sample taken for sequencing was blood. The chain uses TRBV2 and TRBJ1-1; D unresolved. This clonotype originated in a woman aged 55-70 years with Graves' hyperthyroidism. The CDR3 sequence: CASRGFRGTAEAFF. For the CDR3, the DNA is TGTGCCAGCAGGGGTTTTCGGGGAACCGCTGAAGCTTTCTTT. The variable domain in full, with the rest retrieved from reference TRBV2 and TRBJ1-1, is EPEVTQTPSHQVTQMGQEVILRCVPISNHLYFYWYRQILGQKVEFLVSFYNNEISEKSEIFDDQFSVERPDGSNFTLKIRSTKLEDSAMYFCASRGFRGTAEAFFGQGTRLTVV.